The rows below give T cell receptor beta chains drawn from one sample of a study of OX40 agonist ivuxolimab in advanced cancers. Clones were read by immunoSEQ multiplex PCR, and TCRdb kept only the in-frame ones, dropping some. The sample contains fewer than 90,000 clones, around 90% of which appear only once. This sample comprised CD4+ or CD8+ T cells sorted from blood, obtained in a trial of the OX40 agonist ivuxolimab. The source of these receptors is an adult with an advanced solid tumor such as melanoma, head and neck, liver or kidney cancer. The CDR3 runs from the conserved cysteine through the conserved F or W. D genes are given only for firm matches. Size values are once, few and many counts, or a class for expanded clones, and some rows have none.

V	J	size	D	DNA	CDR3
TRBV5-1	TRBJ2-1	NA	TRBD1	TGCGCCAGCAGCTTACAGGGGAATGAGCAGTTCTTC	CASSLQGNEQFF
TRBV28	TRBJ2-5	once	NA	TGTGCCAGCAGTCCCCCTGCATGGGTCGAGACCCAGTACTTC	CASSPPAWVETQYF
TRBV7-3	TRBJ2-3	NA	NA	TGTGCCAGCAGCTCCAATCTAGCGCTAGGCACAGATACGCAGTATTTT	CASSSNLALGTDTQYF
TRBV5-6	TRBJ2-1	NA	NA	TGTGCCAGCAGCTTTCCAGGGATTCGGGCGGGGACGGAGCAGTTCTTC	CASSFPGIRAGTEQFF
TRBV10-1	TRBJ1-4	NA	TRBD1	TGCGCCAGCCCCGATGAGGGGGCGGGTAATGAAAAACTGTTTTTT	CASPDEGAGNEKLFF
TRBV10-3	TRBJ2-3	NA	NA	TGTGCCATCACCAGACAGCCAGCACACACAGATACGCAGTATTTT	CAITRQPAHTDTQYF
TRBV15	TRBJ2-5	NA	TRBD2	TGTGCCACCAGCAGACTTGGAATAGCGGGAGGACAAGAGACCCAGTACTTC	CATSRLGIAGGQETQYF
TRBV5-1	TRBJ2-5	NA	TRBD1	TGCGCCAGCAGCCCGGGACCCCGACAGGGCGCCGAGACCCAGTACTTC	CASSPGPRQGAETQYF
TRBV7-3	TRBJ2-2	NA	NA	TGTGCCAGCAGCCTGTCACTGGCCGGGGAGCTGTTTTTT	CASSLSLAGELFF
TRBV5-4	TRBJ2-2	NA	TRBD1	TGTGCCAGCAGCTTTGAGACAGGGGGCACAACCGGGGAGCTGTTTTTT	CASSFETGGTTGELFF
TRBV7-3	TRBJ2-1	NA	NA	TGTGCCAGCAGCTTAAATGGAGTTTACAATGAGCAGTTCTTC	CASSLNGVYNEQFF
TRBV29-1	TRBJ2-7	NA	NA	TGCAGCGTTGAAGGTACATACGAGCAGTACTTC	CSVEGTYEQYF
TRBV14	TRBJ1-2	once	TRBD1	TGTGCCAGCAGCCAAGTCGGGACAGGGGTTGGCGGCTACACCTTC	CASSQVGTGVGGYTF
TRBV28	TRBJ2-2	NA	NA	TGTGCCAGCAGTTTAGAGTCGTCTTTATACACCGGGGAGCTGTTTTTT	CASSLESSLYTGELFF
TRBV30	TRBJ2-1	NA	TRBD2	TGTGCCGGGAGTGGACTAGCGAGCTCCTACAATGAGCAGTTCTTC	CAGSGLASSYNEQFF
TRBV6-6	TRBJ1-6	NA	NA	TGTGCCAGCAGGCCAACAGGGAACTCACCCCTCCACTTT	CASRPTGNSPLHF
TRBV28	TRBJ2-6	NA	NA	TGTGCCAGCAGTTTTTTCAAGGCCGCTGGGGCCAACGTCCTGACTTTC	CASSFFKAAGANVLTF
TRBV2	TRBJ2-2	few	NA	TGTGCCAGCAGTGGCAGGGCCACCGGGGAGCTGTTTTTT	CASSGRATGELFF
TRBV7-8	TRBJ2-1	NA	TRBD1	TGTGCCAGCAGTACCCGGGACAGTTCCTACAATGAGCAGTTCTTC	CASSTRDSSYNEQFF
TRBV28	TRBJ1-5	NA	TRBD1	TGTGCCAGCAGTCCGACCAGCGCGACAGGGGAGGGACAGCCCCAGCATTTT	CASSPTSATGEGQPQHF
TRBV18	TRBJ2-3	NA	NA	TGTGCCAGCTCACCAGTGAGTAGCACTAGCACAGATACGCAGTATTTT	CASSPVSSTSTDTQYF
TRBV19	TRBJ2-6	once	NA	TGTGCCAGTAGTGTCGACTCTGGGGCCAACGTCCTGACTTTC	CASSVDSGANVLTF
TRBV10-3	TRBJ2-7	NA	NA	TGTGCCATGGGGGGACTTTTTCGCGAGCAGTACTTC	CAMGGLFREQYF
TRBV25-1	TRBJ2-1	once	TRBD2	TGTGCCAGCACCCCCCCGGGAGCGGGAGCTTTCAATGAGCAGTTCTTC	CASTPPGAGAFNEQFF
TRBV6-1	TRBJ2-7	NA	TRBD1	TGTGCCAGCAGTGTCACAGGGGAAAACTACGAGCAGTACTTC	CASSVTGENYEQYF
TRBV7-2	TRBJ2-7	NA	NA	TGTGCCAGCAGCACGAATCTCCAGGGGAGATACGAGCAGTACTTC	CASSTNLQGRYEQYF
TRBV18	TRBJ2-1	NA	TRBD2	TGTGCCAGCTCACCCCCCCTAGCGGGGGGGTCCTACAATGAGCAGTTCTTC	CASSPPLAGGSYNEQFF
TRBV11-2	TRBJ1-6	NA	NA	TGTGCCAGCAGCTCCCGACCGGGATCGAGTAATTCACCCCTCCACTTT	CASSSRPGSSNSPLHF
TRBV10-3	TRBJ1-1	once	NA	TGTGCCATCAGGGGACCTATGAACACTGAAGCTTTCTTT	CAIRGPMNTEAFF
TRBV14	TRBJ1-1	NA	NA	TGTGCCAGCAGCCCCCTATTGAGTGGCACTGAAGCTTTCTTT	CASSPLLSGTEAFF
TRBV19	TRBJ2-5	NA	NA	TGTGCCAGTAGTTCCCGGGACAACCAAGAGACCCAGTACTTC	CASSSRDNQETQYF
TRBV7-9	TRBJ2-7	NA	NA	TGTGCCACCATTTCCGGGAACTACGAGCAGTACTTC	CATISGNYEQYF
TRBV7-2	TRBJ2-2	NA	NA	TGTGCCAGCGGCTTAGACACGTACACCGGGGAGCTGTTTTTT	CASGLDTYTGELFF
TRBV28	TRBJ1-2	NA	TRBD1	TGTGCCAGCAGTCTGACAGGGGGCCGCTATGGCTACACCTTC	CASSLTGGRYGYTF
TRBV9	TRBJ1-2	NA	NA	TGTGCCAGCAGACGTACGCCAGGGACGGAGGGCTACACCTTC	CASRRTPGTEGYTF
TRBV28	TRBJ2-7	NA	NA	TGTGCCAGCAGTTTGGGGGGGGGCCCCTACGAGCAGTACTTC	CASSLGGGPYEQYF
TRBV7-2	TRBJ2-1	NA	NA	TGTGCCAGCAGCTCGAGCTCCTACAATGAGCAGTTCTTC	CASSSSSYNEQFF
TRBV15	TRBJ2-1	NA	TRBD2	TGTGCCACCAGCAGAGGCCCCGGACTAGCGGATAGTGAGCAGTTCTTC	CATSRGPGLADSEQFF
TRBV5-5	TRBJ1-1	NA	NA	TGTGCCAGCAACCCAGGGGTGAACACTGAAGCTTTCTTT	CASNPGVNTEAFF
TRBV10-3	TRBJ2-7	few	TRBD1	TGTGCCATCAGTGAGTCGAGGACAGGGGGCTACGAGCAGTACTTC	CAISESRTGGYEQYF
TRBV28	TRBJ1-2	NA	TRBD1	TGTGCCAGCAGTATTCGGACAGGGAACTATGGCTACACCTTC	CASSIRTGNYGYTF
TRBV28	TRBJ1-4	NA	NA	TGTGCCAGCACTGAGGGGCTCGGTGAAAAACTGTTTTTT	CASTEGLGEKLFF
TRBV30	TRBJ2-7	NA	NA	TGTGCCTGGAGTGTAGGTCAGGCCCATCCCTACGAGCAGTACTTC	CAWSVGQAHPYEQYF
TRBV29-1	TRBJ1-5	NA	NA	TGCAGCGTTGTGGGGGAAGGCCCCAATCAGCCCCAGCATTTT	CSVVGEGPNQPQHF
TRBV6-1	TRBJ1-1	NA	NA	TGTGCCAGCAGTGTGGGGGGAAGTCTGAACACTGAAGCTTTCTTT	CASSVGGSLNTEAFF
TRBV2	TRBJ1-5	NA	TRBD1	TGTGCCAGCAGACCCGACAGGGAGGGTTCGCAGCCCCAGCATTTT	CASRPDREGSQPQHF
TRBV30	TRBJ2-7	NA	NA	TGTGCCTGGAGTGTATTTTCGGGGGCTCACCCGGGGGAGCAGTACTTC	CAWSVFSGAHPGEQYF
TRBV27	TRBJ2-2	NA	NA	TGTGCCAGCAGTGCCTCACTGGACACCGGGGAGCTGTTTTTT	CASSASLDTGELFF
TRBV5-1	TRBJ1-4	NA	NA	TGCGCCAGCAGCTGGGGTGGGGATGAAAAACTGTTTTTT	CASSWGGDEKLFF
TRBV18	TRBJ2-7	NA	TRBD2	TGTGCCAGCTCACCACGTAGCGGGAGGTATGAGCAGTACTTC	CASSPRSGRYEQYF